This is a list of T cell receptor beta chains from one sample in a study of blood T cell repertoires in COVID-19. TCRdb's table, derived via immunoSEQ multiplex PCR, lists solely in-frame clones and lacks some. The sample yields some 120,000 clones, approximately 84% seen once. Sample: peripheral blood. The receptors shown here come from a man between 65 and 85 years old with acute or convalescent COVID-19. Both conserved end residues are part of each CDR3. A D gene is named only where the DNA matches it firmly. Clone sizes are given selectively: once, few, many, or a class where the clone is expanded.

clone size,J gene,V gene,D gene,CDR3 DNA,CDR3 protein
-,TRBJ1-2,TRBV2,TRBD1,TGTGCCAGCAGTGAAAGATGGGCAGGGGGGTCGAGAGGCTACACCTTC,CASSERWAGGSRGYTF
-,TRBJ2-1,TRBV19,TRBD2,TGTGCCAGTAGTCCACAGGCTAGCGGGGGGTACAATGAGCAGTTCTTC,CASSPQASGGYNEQFF
-,TRBJ2-1,TRBV11-1,TRBD1,TGTGCCAGCAGAGGAGACAGGGATTCCTACAATGAGCAGTTCTTC,CASRGDRDSYNEQFF
once,TRBJ2-1,TRBV7-2,TRBD2,TGTGCCAGCAGCTTAGAGCGGGGGAGCTCCTACAATGAGCAGTTCTTC,CASSLERGSSYNEQFF
-,TRBJ1-2,TRBV2,TRBD1,TGTGCCAGCGACCCGGGACAGTTCCAGCACTATGGCTACACCTTC,CASDPGQFQHYGYTF
-,TRBJ1-3,TRBV5-1,-,TGCGCCAGCAGCCCCCAGGGGACGGGAAACACCATATATTTT,CASSPQGTGNTIYF
few,TRBJ2-7,TRBV11-2,TRBD2,TGTGCCAGCAGCGTAACCGGGACTAGCGTAGCCTACGAGCAGTACTTC,CASSVTGTSVAYEQYF
-,TRBJ1-2,TRBV10-3,-,TGTGCCATCAGTGAAGTCAGGGGAGGCTACACCTTC,CAISEVRGGYTF
-,TRBJ1-6,TRBV6-5,-,TGTGCCAGCAGTTACATGGAGCGTAATTCACCCCTCCACTTT,CASSYMERNSPLHF
-,TRBJ2-5,TRBV3-1/TRBV3-2,TRBD2,TGTGCCAGCAGCCTCAGGACTAGCGGGGGGAAAGAGACCCAGTACTTC,CASSLRTSGGKETQYF
-,TRBJ2-1,TRBV7-6,-,TGTGCCAGCAGCTTAGGGGGAGGCCTTTCCTACAATGAGCAGTTCTTC,CASSLGGGLSYNEQFF
-,TRBJ2-1,TRBV27,TRBD2,TGTGCCAGCAGTTTCGAGCGGGGTCTGAATGAGCAGTTCTTC,CASSFERGLNEQFF
once,TRBJ2-3,TRBV30,-,TGTGCCTGGAGTGTAGTTGCCGGGGTTACAGATACGCAGTATTTT,CAWSVVAGVTDTQYF
-,TRBJ2-1,TRBV6-1,TRBD2,TGTGCCAGCAGTGCTTCGACAAGACTAGCGGGGATATACAATGAGCAGTTCTTC,CASSASTRLAGIYNEQFF
-,TRBJ1-3,TRBV6-6,TRBD1,TGTGCCAGCAGTTACACAGGGGCTGGAGGAAACACCATATATTTT,CASSYTGAGGNTIYF
once,TRBJ2-5,TRBV5-1,TRBD2,TGCGCCAGCAGCTTAGGGGCGGGGGGACTGGAGACCCAGTACTTC,CASSLGAGGLETQYF
-,TRBJ2-7,TRBV7-9,-,TGTGCCAGCAGCTTAGTCAGCCCCGCGGGCGAGCAGTACTTC,CASSLVSPAGEQYF
-,TRBJ2-3,TRBV4-2,-,TGTGCCAGCAGCCATGCGGGGGCGGGCACAGATACGCAGTATTTT,CASSHAGAGTDTQYF
once,TRBJ1-3,TRBV7-9,-,TGTGCCAGCAGCCACTACTCTGGAAACACCATATATTTT,CASSHYSGNTIYF
-,TRBJ1-6,TRBV6-4,-,TGTGCCAGCAGTGCCGACAGCCCAAATTCACCCCTCCACTTT,CASSADSPNSPLHF
-,TRBJ1-2,TRBV7-9,-,TGTGCCAGCAGCGGTAGAGAAAAGGGGGGGAACTATGGCTACACCTTC,CASSGREKGGNYGYTF
-,TRBJ2-1,TRBV7-9,-,TGTGCCAGCAGCTTTTTCGGGCAGTTCTTC,CASSFFGQFF
once,TRBJ2-1,TRBV10-1,-,TGCGCCAGCAGTGAGTCGACAGTTACTGAGCAGTTCTTC,CASSESTVTEQFF
few,TRBJ2-5,TRBV27,-,TGTGCCAGCAGTCCCCCAGGGTATCCGGAGACCCAGTACTTC,CASSPPGYPETQYF
-,TRBJ2-3,TRBV6-1,TRBD1,TGTGCCAGCAGTGCGAATACAGGGGGAGGAGGCACAGATACGCAGTATTTT,CASSANTGGGGTDTQYF
-,TRBJ1-2,TRBV7-9,TRBD1,TGTGCCAGCAGCCTTCGGGACAGGGACTATGGCTACACCTTC,CASSLRDRDYGYTF
-,TRBJ1-2,TRBV4-1,TRBD1,TGCGCCAGCAGCCAAGAAGGGACAGGAGCCTACTATGGCTACACCTTC,CASSQEGTGAYYGYTF
-,TRBJ1-2,TRBV5-1,-,TGCGCCAGCAGCTCGGCAACAGGGAGGGACTATGGCTACACCTTC,CASSSATGRDYGYTF
-,TRBJ1-1,TRBV6-5,TRBD1,TGTGCCAGCAGCAGACAGGGGGCGACTAACACTGAAGCTTTCTTT,CASSRQGATNTEAFF
once,TRBJ1-2,TRBV29-1,-,TGCAGCGTTGGGGGCGCCACAAGGGGCTACACCTTC,CSVGGATRGYTF
-,TRBJ2-5,TRBV6-5,-,TGTGCCAGCAGACTCTACACAGGGTCCCAAGAGACCCAGTACTTC,CASRLYTGSQETQYF
-,TRBJ2-3,TRBV5-1,-,TGCGCCAGCAGCTTGGATTCGGGGACAGATACGCAGTATTTT,CASSLDSGTDTQYF
-,TRBJ1-2,TRBV9,-,TGTGCCAGCAGCGTATACAGGTCTAACTATGGCTACACCTTC,CASSVYRSNYGYTF
-,TRBJ1-2,TRBV20-1,TRBD1,TGCAGTGCTAGTTATTACAGGGGCCCCTATATCAGCTACACCTTC,CSASYYRGPYISYTF
few,TRBJ1-5,TRBV28,-,TGTGCCAGCAGTTCGGCGGGACTAAGCAATCAGCCCCAGCATTTT,CASSSAGLSNQPQHF
-,TRBJ1-5,TRBV2,TRBD1,TGTGCCAGCAGTGAAGCGCGGAGGACAGGGGGCACTTTGAGCAATCAGCCCCAGCATTTT,CASSEARRTGGTLSNQPQHF
-,TRBJ2-2,TRBV5-1,TRBD1,TGCGCCACTACAGCCGGGACAGTTAACACCGGGGAGCTGTTTTTT,CATTAGTVNTGELFF
-,TRBJ1-2,TRBV25-1,-,TGTGCCAGCAGCCGTCGGGGGGACTATCATGGCTACACCTTC,CASSRRGDYHGYTF
-,TRBJ1-1,TRBV4-1,-,TGCGCCAGCAGCCGGGAGGGGCTGGGTGAAGCTTTCTTT,CASSREGLGEAFF
-,TRBJ1-1,TRBV6-5,-,TGTGCCAGCAGTCCCCAGGGGTCGACGGCTTTCTTT,CASSPQGSTAFF
-,TRBJ1-1,TRBV10-3,TRBD1,TGTGCCACCAAGGGGGCGGACACTGAAGCTTTCTTT,CATKGADTEAFF
-,TRBJ2-7,TRBV6-4,-,TGTGCCAGCAGTGACGCGCCCCTTGCCCCCTGG,CASSDAPLAPW
-,TRBJ1-2,TRBV15,-,TGTGCCACCAGCAACCTTTGGGGGCTCCACACCTTC,CATSNLWGLHTF
-,TRBJ1-2,TRBV6-2/TRBV6-3,TRBD1,TGTGCCAGCAGCCAAGTTAACGCAGGGGGCTTCTATGGCTACACCTTC,CASSQVNAGGFYGYTF
-,TRBJ1-5,TRBV18,-,TGTGCCAGCTCGCCAAATCAGGGTTTCAATCAGCCCCAGCATTTT,CASSPNQGFNQPQHF
-,TRBJ2-5,TRBV10-3,-,TGTGCCATCAGTGAGTCGAGGCAGCAAGAGACCCAGTACTTC,CAISESRQQETQYF
-,TRBJ1-3,TRBV5-4,-,TGTGCCAGCAGCTTGGTTGGGGCAGGCTCTGGAAACACCATATATTTT,CASSLVGAGSGNTIYF
once,TRBJ2-4,TRBV3-1/TRBV3-2,-,TGTGCCAGCAGCCAAGATAGTCGGGGTGCCGGGAACATTCAGTACTTC,CASSQDSRGAGNIQYF
-,TRBJ2-1,TRBV6-6,-,TGTGCCAGCAGTCGAGATTTAGGGAGCTCCTACAATGAGCAGTTCTTC,CASSRDLGSSYNEQFF
-,TRBJ1-1,TRBV5-1,TRBD1,TGCGCCAGCAGCTTGGTCAGGGGGGACTTTGACACTGAAGCTTTCTTT,CASSLVRGDFDTEAFF